This entry features one T cell receptor beta chain sequence. Germline CDR1 SGHDT, CDR2 YYEEEE. CDR3 length: 12 residues. Trimming removed 0 bases from V and 10 bases from J, with 10 bases in between. These data belong to a study of blood T cell repertoires in COVID-19. The protocol was immunoSEQ multiplex PCR, while the TCRdb copy is restricted to in-frame clones and leaves out a portion. The sample records approximately 460,000 clones, nearly 90% being singletons. The chain has TRBV5-6 and TRBJ1-1, with D uncertain. The source material was peripheral blood. This TCR came from a man between 18 and 29 years old with COVID-19, enrolled during active disease. CDR3 sequence (DNA): TGTGCCAGCAGCTTGGGCTCGTGGGCAGCTTTCTTT. Protein sequence: CASSLGSWAAFF.